These 8 T cell receptor beta chains came from one sample sequenced in a study of vaccination and CD4 T cells after COVID-19. With the Oncomine TCR Beta short-read assay, DNA from cultured CD4+ T cells was sequenced. One entry per CDR3 protein results from TCRdb running MiXCR on the PCR reads. Of tens of thousands of distinct CDR3 sequences listed, 30% to 45% were seen once; the top ten hold roughly 8.6%. The sample's time point: late sampling 161 to 241 days after vaccination in a few convalescent patients. Treatment reported: roughly 11-day PBMC culture with coronavirus spike peptide pools or control peptides (ViraFEST assay). Antigens of these TCRs are unknown. Sequencing used CD4+ T cells from blood, cultured in vitro, obtained about 7 months after SARS-CoV-2 vaccination. These receptors all stem from a human donor who had recovered from COVID-19.

The V gene is TRBV6-1, the J gene TRBJ2-1; 11 bases are a match to TRBD2. Germline trimming cut 6 bases from V and 6 bases from J; bases unmatched to any gene: 10. Germline V CDR1 and CDR2: MNHNS, SASEGT. The CDR3 spans 16 residues. The CDR3 coding sequence is TGTGCCAGCAGCTGGGCGGGTAGCGGGAGGGGCAATGAGCAGTTCTTC. This gives the protein CASSWAGSGRGNEQFF.

V is TRBV20-1 and J is TRBJ2-3; TRBD2 is a possible D gene (5 bases). Germline CDR1 and CDR2: DFQATT and SNEGSKA (reference sequence). Trimming stripped 3 bases from V and 1 base from J, with 20 bases between. CDR3 size: 17 residues. CDR3 nucleotide sequence: TGCAGTGCTAGGAATCAATCGGGATGGGTTGGCACAGATACGCAGTATTTT. Translating gives CSARNQSGWVGTDTQYF.

In this sample, this clonotype turned up a few times. This rearrangement joins TRBV28 to TRBJ2-5, with TRBD2 as a possible D gene (6 bases). V was pared by 4 bases and J by 5 bases, with 11 bases between. CDR3 length: 13 amino acids. Germline CDR1 MDHEN, CDR2 SYDVKM. The CDR3 sequence: CASSSGEVETQYF. CDR3 in DNA: TGTGCCAGCAGTTCTGGGGAGGTCGAGACCCAGTACTTC.

J is TRBJ2-5 and V is TRBV6-2 or TRBV6-3, with 12 bases aligning to TRBD1. V was clipped by 6 bases and J by 5 bases; unmatched bases: 7. Germline V CDR1 and CDR2: MNHEY, SVGEGT. This CDR3 has 15 amino acids. DNA for the CDR3: TGTGCCAGCAGAGACGACGGGACAGGGGGCGAGACCCAGTACTTC. Its protein product is CASRDDGTGGETQYF.

On this clonotype itself: Germline and junction disagree at one end, which may indicate a read error. The rearrangement joins TRBV7-3 to TRBJ2-1; 13 bases are shared with TRBD2. The CDR3 is 15 amino acids. Germline CDR1 and CDR2: SGHTA and FQGTGA. CDR3 nucleotides: TGTGCCAGCAGCATAACTAGCGGGAGGGCCAGTGAGCAGTTCTTC. It specifies CASSITSGRASEQFF. Full variable domain (outside the CDR3, taken from reference TRBV7-3 and TRBJ2-1): GAGVSQTPSNKVTEKGKYVELRCDPISGHTALYWYRQSLGQGPEFLIYFQGTGAADDSGLPNDRFFAVRPEGSVSTLKIQRTERGDSAVYLCASSITSGRASEQFFGPGTRLTVL.

This clonotype is medium-sized within its sample. The V gene is TRBV7-3, the J gene TRBJ2-5; TRBD2 aligns across 9 bases. Germline V gene data show CDR1 as SGHTA and CDR2 as FQGTGA. The J segment lost 5 bases and the V segment lost 2 bases, leaving 9 bases of the junction unmatched. This CDR3 is 16 amino acids long. This CDR3 is CASSLHPSGVLETQYF. The CDR3 DNA sequence: TGTGCCAGCAGCTTACACCCTAGCGGGGTCTTGGAGACCCAGTACTTC.

This chain uses TRBV28 with TRBJ1-2, with D possibly being TRBD1 (5 bases). This CDR3 is 15 amino acids long. Germline CDR1 reads MDHEN; CDR2 reads SYDVKM. The ends were cut back, 3 bases at V and 7 bases at J, with 18 bases in the middle. The CDR3 DNA sequence: TGTGCCAGCAGTTTCGTCCGCTGGGGCGCGGGTGGCTACACCTTC. It is translated as CASSFVRWGAGGYTF.

The chain uses TRBV15 and TRBJ1-1, with D uncertain. CDR3 size: 14 residues. V shed 2 bases and J shed 0 bases, with 7 bases lying between them. Per the germline V gene, CDR1 is LNHNV and CDR2 is YYDKDF (reference sequence). CDR3 residues: CATSRYSMNTEAFF. In DNA, the CDR3 is TGTGCCACCAGCAGATATTCAATGAACACTGAAGCTTTCTTT. The full variable domain, with the rest looked up from reference TRBV15 and TRBJ1-1, is DAMVIQNPRYQVTQFGKPVTLSCSQTLNHNVMYWYQQKSSQAPKLLFHYYDKDFNNEADTPDNFQSRRPNTSFCFLDIRSPGLGDTAMYLCATSRYSMNTEAFFGQGTRLTVV.